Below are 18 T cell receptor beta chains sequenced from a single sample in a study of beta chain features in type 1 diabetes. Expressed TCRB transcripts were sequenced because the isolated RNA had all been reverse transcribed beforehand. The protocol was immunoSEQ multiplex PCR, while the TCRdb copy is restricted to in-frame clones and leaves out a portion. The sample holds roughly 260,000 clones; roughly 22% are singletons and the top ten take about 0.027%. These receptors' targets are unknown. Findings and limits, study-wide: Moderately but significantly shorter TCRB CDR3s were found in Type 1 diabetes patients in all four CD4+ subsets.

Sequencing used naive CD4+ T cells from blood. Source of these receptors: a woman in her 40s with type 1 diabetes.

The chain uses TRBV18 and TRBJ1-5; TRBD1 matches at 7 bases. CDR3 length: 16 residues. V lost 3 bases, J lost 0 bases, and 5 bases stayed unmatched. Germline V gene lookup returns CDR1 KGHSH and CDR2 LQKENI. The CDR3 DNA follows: TGTGCCAGCTCACCCGGGACAGCTTATAGCAATCAGCCCCAGCATTTT. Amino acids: CASSPGTAYSNQPQHF.

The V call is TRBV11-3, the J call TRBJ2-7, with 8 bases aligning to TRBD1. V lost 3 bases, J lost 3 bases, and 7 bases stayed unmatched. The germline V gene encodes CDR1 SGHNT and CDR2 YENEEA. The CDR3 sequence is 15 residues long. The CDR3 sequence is CASSLETGDVYEQYF. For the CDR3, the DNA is TGTGCCAGCAGCTTGGAGACAGGGGATGTCTACGAGCAGTACTTC.

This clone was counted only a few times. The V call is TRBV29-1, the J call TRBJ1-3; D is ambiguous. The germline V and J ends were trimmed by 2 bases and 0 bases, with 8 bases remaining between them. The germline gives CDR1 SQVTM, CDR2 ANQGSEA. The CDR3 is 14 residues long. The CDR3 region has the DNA TGCAGCGTTGAAATTCAGTCCTCTGGAAACACCATATATTTT. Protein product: CSVEIQSSGNTIYF.

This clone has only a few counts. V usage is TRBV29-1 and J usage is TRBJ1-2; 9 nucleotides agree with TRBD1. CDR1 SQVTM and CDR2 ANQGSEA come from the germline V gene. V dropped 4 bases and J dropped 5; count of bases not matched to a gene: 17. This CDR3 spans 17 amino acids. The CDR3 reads CSVGPIYTGQGEYGYTF. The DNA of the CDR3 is TGCAGCGTTGGGCCTATCTATACGGGACAGGGTGAATATGGCTACACCTTC.

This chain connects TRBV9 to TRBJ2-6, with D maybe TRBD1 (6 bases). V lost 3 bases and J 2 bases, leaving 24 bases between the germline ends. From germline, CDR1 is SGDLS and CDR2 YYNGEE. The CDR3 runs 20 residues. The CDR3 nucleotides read TGTGCCAGCAGCGCAAATGGACAGCCGAGGATGAGGCCTGGGGCCAACGTCCTGACTTTC. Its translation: CASSANGQPRMRPGANVLTF.

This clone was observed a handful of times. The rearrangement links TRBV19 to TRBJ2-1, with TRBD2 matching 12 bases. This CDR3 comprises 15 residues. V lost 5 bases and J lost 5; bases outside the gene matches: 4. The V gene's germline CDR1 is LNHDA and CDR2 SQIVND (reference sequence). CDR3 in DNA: TGTGCCAGTAGTCCCCTAGCGGGAGGGGACAATGAGCAGTTCTTC. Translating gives CASSPLAGGDNEQFF.

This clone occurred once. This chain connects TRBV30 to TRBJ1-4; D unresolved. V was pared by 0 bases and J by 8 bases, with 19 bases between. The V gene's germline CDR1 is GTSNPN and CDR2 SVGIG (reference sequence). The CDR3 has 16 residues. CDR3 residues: CAWSVWRGREGEKLFF. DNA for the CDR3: TGTGCCTGGAGTGTTTGGCGCGGGAGGGAGGGCGAAAAACTGTTTTTT.

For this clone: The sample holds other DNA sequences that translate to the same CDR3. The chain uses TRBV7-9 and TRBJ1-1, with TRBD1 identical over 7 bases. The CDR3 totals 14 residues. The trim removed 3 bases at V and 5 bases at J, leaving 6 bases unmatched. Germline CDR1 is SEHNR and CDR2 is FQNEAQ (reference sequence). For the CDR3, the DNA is TGTGCCAGCAGCTTGGGTCAGGGGGAAACTGAAGCTTTCTTT. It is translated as CASSLGQGETEAFF. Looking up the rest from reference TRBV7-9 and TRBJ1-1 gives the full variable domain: DTGVSQNPRHKITKRGQNVTFRCDPISEHNRLYWYRQTLGQGPEFLTYFQNEAQLEKSRLLSDRFSAERPKGSFSTLEIQRTEQGDSAMYLCASSLGQGETEAFFGQGTRLTVV.

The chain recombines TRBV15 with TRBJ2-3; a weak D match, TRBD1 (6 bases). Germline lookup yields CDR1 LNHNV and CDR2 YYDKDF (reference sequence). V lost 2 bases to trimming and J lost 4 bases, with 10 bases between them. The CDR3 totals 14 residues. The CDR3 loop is CATSRPGVADTQYF. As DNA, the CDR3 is TGTGCCACCAGCAGACCAGGGGTTGCAGATACGCAGTATTTT.

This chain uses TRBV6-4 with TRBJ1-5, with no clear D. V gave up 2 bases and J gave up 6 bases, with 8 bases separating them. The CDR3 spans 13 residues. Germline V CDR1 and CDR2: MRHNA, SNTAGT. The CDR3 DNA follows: TGTGCCAGCAGTGACAGGGAGGGTCAGCCCCAGCATTTT. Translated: CASSDREGQPQHF.

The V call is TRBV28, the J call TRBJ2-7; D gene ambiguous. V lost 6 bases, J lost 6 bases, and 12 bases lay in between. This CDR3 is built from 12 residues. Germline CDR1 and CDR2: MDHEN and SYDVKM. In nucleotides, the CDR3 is TGTGCCAGCAGCCCTACAGAACCCGAGCAGTACTTC. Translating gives CASSPTEPEQYF.

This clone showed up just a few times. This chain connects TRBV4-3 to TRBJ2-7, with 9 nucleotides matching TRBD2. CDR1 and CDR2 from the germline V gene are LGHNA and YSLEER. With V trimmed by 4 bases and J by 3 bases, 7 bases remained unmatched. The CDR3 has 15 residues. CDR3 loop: CASSPAGGGGYEQYF. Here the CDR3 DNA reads TGCGCCAGCAGCCCCGCGGGGGGGGGTGGCTACGAGCAGTACTTC.

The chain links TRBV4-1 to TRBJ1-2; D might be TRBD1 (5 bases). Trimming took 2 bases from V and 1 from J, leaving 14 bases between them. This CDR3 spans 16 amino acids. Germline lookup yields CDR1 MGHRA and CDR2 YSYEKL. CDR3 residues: CASSQYSQVLNYGYTF. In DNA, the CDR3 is TGCGCCAGCAGCCAATATTCACAGGTCCTTAACTATGGCTACACCTTC.

The CDR3 region is CASSFSPGQNYGYTF. CDR3 nucleotides: TGTGCCAGCAGCTTCTCACCAGGACAGAACTATGGCTACACCTTC. V is TRBV5-4 and J is TRBJ1-2; D perhaps matches TRBD1 (6 bases). The CDR3 has 15 amino acids. V was cut by 2 bases and J by 2 bases, with 13 bases left in between. Germline-derived CDR1 and CDR2 are SGHNT and YYREEE (reference sequence).

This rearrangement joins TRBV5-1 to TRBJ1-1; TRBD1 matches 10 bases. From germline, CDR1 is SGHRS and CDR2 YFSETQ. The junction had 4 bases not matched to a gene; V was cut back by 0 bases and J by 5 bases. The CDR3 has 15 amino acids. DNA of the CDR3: TGCGCCAGCAGCTTGGCCGGGACAGGGGTAACTGAAGCTTTCTTT. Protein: CASSLAGTGVTEAFF. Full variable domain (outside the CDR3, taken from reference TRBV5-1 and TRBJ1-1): KAGVTQTPRYLIKTRGQQVTLSCSPISGHRSVSWYQQTPGQGLQFLFEYFSETQRNKGNFPGRFSGRQFSNSRSEMNVSTLELGDSALYLCASSLAGTGVTEAFFGQGTRLTVV.

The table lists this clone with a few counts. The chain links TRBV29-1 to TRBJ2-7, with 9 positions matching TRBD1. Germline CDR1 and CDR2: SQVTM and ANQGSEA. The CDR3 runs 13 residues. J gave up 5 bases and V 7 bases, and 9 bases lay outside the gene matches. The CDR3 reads CSAGEQGANEQYF. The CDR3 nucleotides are TGCAGCGCCGGGGAACAGGGGGCCAACGAGCAGTACTTC.

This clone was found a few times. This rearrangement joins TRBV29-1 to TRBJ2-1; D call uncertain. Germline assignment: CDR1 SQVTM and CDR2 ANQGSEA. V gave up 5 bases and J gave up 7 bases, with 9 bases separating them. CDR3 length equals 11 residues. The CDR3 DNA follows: TGCAGCGTTCTTCCCTTTAATGAGCAGTTCTTC. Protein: CSVLPFNEQFF.

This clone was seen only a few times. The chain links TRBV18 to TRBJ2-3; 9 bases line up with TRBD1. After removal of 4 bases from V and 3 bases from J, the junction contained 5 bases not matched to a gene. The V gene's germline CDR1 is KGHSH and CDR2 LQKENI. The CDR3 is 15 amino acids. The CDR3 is CASSRTGGTTDTQYF. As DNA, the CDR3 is TGTGCCAGCTCACGAACAGGGGGCACGACAGATACGCAGTATTTT.